This TCR beta chain comes out of a study of long-term antiretroviral therapy in people with HIV. CDR3 size: 14 residues. V dropped 5 bases and J dropped 4 bases, with 12 bases sitting between them. Per germline, CDR1 MNHNY and CDR2 SVGAGI (reference sequence). This clone was recorded only once. The same CDR3 arises from other DNA sequences in this sample as well. They ran version v3.0 of the immunoSEQ assay at survey level. The data were produced by immunoSEQ multiplex PCR, yet TCRdb's version contains in-frame clones alone and is incomplete. The profile covers more than 20,000 clones, with 70% to 90% appearing a single time and under 5% taken by the ten largest.

The chain carries TRBV6-6 and TRBJ1-5; D might be TRBD1 (5 bases). The sample was unsorted PBMCs, taken around 2.6 years after starting antiretroviral therapy. The TCR sequence derives from a middle-aged man with HIV. CDR3 nucleotide sequence: TGTGCCAGCAGTCCCACAGGAGGGAATCAGCCCCAGCATTTT. This codes for CASSPTGGNQPQHF.